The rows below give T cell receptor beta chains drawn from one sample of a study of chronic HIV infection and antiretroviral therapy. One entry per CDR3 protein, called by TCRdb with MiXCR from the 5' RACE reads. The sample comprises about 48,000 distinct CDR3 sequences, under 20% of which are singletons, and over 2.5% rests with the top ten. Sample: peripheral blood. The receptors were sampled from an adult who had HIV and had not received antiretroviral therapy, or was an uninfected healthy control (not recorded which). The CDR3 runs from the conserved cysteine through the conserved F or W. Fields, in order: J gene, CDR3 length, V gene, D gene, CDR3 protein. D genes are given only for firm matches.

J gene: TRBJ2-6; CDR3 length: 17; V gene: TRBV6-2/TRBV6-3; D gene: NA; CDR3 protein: CASSRLATTSGANVLTF
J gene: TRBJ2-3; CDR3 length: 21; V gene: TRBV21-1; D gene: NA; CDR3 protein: CASSKVTGSVPCSLAGDTQYF
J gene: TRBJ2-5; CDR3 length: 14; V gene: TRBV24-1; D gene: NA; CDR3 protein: CATSDSFYQETQYF
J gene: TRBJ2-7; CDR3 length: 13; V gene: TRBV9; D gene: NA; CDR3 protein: CASSPRSDYEQYF
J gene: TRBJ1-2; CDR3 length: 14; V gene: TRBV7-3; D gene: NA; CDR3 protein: CASSLTVRSYGYTF
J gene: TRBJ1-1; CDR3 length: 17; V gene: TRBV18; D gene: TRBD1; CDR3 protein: CASSPAQGGGSNTEAFF
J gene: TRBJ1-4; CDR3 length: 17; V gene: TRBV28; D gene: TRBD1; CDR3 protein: CASSQGGGGTGFEKLFF
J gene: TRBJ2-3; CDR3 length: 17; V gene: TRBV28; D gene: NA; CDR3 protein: CASSSLGGGTRTDTQYF
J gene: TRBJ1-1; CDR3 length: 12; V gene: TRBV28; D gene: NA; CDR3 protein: CASRSQGRKAFF
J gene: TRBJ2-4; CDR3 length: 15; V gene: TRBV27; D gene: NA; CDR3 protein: CASSLNSLAKNIQYF
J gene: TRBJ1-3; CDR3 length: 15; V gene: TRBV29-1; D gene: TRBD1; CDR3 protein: CSVATGAEAGNTIYF
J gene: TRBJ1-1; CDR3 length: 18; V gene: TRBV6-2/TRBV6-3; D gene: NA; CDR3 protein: CASSYSAGEYFMNTEAFF
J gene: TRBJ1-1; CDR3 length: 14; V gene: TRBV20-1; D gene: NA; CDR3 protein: CSARDPDLRTEAFF
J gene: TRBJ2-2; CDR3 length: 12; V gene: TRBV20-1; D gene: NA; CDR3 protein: CSFQSDTGELFF
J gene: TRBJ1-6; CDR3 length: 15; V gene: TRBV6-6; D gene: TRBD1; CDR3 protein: CATNGWTGPGSPLHF
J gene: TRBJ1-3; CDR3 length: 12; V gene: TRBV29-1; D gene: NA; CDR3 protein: CSVDDTGNTIYF
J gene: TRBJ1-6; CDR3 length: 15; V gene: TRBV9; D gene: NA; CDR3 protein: CASSVDLAGGSPLHF
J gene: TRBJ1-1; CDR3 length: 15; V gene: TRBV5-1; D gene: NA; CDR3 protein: CASSRGLVGNTEAFF
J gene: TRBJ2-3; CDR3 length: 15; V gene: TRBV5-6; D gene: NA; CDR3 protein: CASSLDIHSTDTQYF
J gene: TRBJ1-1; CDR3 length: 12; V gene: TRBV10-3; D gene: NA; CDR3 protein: CAHERERTEAFF
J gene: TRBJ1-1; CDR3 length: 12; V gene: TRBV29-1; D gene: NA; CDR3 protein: CSVEVENTEAFF
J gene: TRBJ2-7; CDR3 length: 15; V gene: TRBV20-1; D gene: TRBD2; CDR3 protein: CSARGGTSGAYEQYF
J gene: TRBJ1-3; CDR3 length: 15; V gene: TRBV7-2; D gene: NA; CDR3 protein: CASSLAGVGGNTIYF
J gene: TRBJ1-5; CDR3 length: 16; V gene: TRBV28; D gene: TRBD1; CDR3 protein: CASSIRTGVYNQPQHF
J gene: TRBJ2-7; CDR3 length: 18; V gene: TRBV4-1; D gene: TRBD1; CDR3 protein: CASSHKTGTGNPSYEQYF
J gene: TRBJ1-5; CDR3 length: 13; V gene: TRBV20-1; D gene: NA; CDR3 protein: CSARITGNQPQHF
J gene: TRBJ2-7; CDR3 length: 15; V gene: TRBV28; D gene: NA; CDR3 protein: CASSPRGKGPYEQYF
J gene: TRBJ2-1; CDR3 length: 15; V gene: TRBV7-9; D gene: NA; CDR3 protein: CASSRVAAGGNEQFF
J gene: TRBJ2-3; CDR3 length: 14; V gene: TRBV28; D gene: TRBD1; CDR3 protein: CASSVGGAPDTQYF
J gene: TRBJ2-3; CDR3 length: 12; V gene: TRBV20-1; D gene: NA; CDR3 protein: CSAREEADTQYF
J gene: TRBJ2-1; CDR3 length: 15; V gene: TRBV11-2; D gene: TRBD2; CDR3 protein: CASSLLLAGDGEQFF
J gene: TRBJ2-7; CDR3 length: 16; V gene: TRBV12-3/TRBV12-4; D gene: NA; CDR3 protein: CASSLSGQGLSYEQYF
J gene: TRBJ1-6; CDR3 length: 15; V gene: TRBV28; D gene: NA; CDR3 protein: CASSYISGDNSPLHF
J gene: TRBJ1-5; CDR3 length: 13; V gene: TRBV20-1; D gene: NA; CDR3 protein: CSADRGPNQPQHF
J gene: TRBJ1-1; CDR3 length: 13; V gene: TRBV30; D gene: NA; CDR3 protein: CACPPGANTEAFF
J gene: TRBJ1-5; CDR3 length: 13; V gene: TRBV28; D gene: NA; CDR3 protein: CATIPSPRRPQHF
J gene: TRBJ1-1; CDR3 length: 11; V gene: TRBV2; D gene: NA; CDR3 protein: CASSREVEAFF
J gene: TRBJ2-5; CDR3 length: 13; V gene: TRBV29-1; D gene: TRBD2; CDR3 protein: CSVKGTSLETQYF
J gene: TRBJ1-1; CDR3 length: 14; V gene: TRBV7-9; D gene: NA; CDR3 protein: CASSQWGENTEAFF
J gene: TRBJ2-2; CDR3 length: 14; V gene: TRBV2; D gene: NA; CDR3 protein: CASSERRNTGELFF
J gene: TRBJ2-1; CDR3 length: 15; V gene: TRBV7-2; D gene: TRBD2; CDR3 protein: CASSLGGTRVNEQFF
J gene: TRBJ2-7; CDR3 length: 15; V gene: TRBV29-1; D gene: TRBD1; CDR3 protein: CSGGNTGTGGREQYF
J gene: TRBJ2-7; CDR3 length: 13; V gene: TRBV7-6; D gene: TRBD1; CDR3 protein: CASSSQQGYEQYF
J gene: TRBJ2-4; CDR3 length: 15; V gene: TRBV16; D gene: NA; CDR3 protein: CASSQSLDRKNIQYF
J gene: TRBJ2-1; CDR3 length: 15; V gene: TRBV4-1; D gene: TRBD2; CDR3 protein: CASSQLAGLSNEQFF
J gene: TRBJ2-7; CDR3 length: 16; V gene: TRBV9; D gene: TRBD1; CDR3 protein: CASSVEGRGQGGEQYF
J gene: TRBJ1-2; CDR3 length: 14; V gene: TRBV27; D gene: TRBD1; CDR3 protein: CASSGSGQGGGYTF
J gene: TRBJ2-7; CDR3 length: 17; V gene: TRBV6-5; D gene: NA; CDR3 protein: CASSFLERGRGNYEQYF
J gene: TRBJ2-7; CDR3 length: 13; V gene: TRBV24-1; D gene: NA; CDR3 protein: CATSGERSYEQYF
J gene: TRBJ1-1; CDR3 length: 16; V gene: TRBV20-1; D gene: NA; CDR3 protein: CSAREGGGSLKFEAFF